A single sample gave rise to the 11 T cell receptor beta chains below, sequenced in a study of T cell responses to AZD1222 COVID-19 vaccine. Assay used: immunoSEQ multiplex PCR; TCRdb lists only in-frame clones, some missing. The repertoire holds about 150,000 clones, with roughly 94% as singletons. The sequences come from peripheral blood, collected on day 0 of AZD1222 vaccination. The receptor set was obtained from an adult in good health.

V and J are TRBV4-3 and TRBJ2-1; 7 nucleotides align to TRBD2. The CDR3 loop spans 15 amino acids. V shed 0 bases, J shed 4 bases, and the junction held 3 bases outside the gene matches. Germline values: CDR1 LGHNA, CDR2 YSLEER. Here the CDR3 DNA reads TGCGCCAGCAGCCAAGACGGGGGGATGTACAATGAGCAGTTCTTC. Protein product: CASSQDGGMYNEQFF.

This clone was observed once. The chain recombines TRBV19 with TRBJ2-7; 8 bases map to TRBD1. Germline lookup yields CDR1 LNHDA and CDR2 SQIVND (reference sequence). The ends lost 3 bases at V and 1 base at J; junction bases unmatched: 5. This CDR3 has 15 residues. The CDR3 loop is CASSMGTGPSYEQYV. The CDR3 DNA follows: TGTGCCAGTAGTATGGGGACAGGACCTTCCTACGAGCAGTACGTC.

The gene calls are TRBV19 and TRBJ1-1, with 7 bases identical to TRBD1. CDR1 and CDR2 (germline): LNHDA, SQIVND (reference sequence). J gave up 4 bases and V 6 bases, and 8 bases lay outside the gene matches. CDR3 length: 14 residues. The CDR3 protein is CASRTGPGGTEAFF. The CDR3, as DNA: TGTGCCAGTAGGACTGGCCCAGGGGGCACTGAAGCTTTCTTT.

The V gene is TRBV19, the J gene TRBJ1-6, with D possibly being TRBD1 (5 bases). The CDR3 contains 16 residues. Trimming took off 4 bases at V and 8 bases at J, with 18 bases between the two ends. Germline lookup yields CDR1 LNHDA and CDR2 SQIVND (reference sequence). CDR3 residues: CASSTRALRGDSPLHF. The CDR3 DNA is TGTGCCAGTAGTACCCGGGCCCTGCGGGGGGATTCACCCCTCCACTTT.

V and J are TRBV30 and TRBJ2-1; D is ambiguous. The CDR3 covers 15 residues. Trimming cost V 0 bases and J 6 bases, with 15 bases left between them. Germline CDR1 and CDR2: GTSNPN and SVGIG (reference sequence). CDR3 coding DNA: TGTGCCTGGAGTGTCCCTACCTTAGCCCGCAATGAGCAGTTCTTC. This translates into CAWSVPTLARNEQFF.

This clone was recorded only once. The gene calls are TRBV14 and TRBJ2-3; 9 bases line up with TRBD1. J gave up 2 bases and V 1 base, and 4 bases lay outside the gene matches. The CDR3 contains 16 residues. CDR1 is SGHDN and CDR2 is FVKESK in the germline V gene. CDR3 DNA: TGTGCCAGCAGCCAAGGACGACAGGGGGTCACAGATACGCAGTATTTT. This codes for CASSQGRQGVTDTQYF.

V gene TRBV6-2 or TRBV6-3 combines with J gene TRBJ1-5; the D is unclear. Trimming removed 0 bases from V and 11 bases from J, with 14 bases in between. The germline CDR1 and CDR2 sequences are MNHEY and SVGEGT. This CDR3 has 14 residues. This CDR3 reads CASSYSGSPAAQHF. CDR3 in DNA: TGTGCCAGCAGTTACTCGGGTTCCCCCGCAGCCCAGCATTTT.

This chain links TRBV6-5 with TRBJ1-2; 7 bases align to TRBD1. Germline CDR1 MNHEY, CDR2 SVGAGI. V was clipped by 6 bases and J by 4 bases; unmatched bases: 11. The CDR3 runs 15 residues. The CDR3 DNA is TGTGCCAGCAGGGAGGGGACAGCTACCATCTATGGCTACACCTTC. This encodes CASREGTATIYGYTF.

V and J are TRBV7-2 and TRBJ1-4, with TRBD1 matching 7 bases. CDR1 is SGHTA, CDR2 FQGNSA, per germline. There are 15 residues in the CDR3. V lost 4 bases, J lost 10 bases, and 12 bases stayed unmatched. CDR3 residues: CASSSGRQGIGKLFF. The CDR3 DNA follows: TGTGCCAGCAGCTCAGGACGACAGGGCATAGGAAAACTGTTTTTT.

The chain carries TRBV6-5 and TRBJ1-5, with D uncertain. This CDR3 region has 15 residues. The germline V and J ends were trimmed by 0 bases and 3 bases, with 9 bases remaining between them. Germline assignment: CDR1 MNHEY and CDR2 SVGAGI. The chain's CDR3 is CASSYSYSTNQPQHF. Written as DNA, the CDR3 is TGTGCCAGCAGTTACTCGTACAGTACCAATCAGCCCCAGCATTTT.

In DNA, the CDR3 is TGTGCCAGCTCACCACCTAGTGGGAGAGGAGATACGCAGTATTTT. Amino acids: CASSPPSGRGDTQYF. The V gene is TRBV18, the J gene TRBJ2-3, with a possible D match to TRBD2 (5 bases). Germline-derived CDR1 and CDR2 are KGHSH and LQKENI. V lost 0 bases to trimming and J lost 5 bases, with 12 bases between them. The CDR3 covers 15 residues.